These 5 T cell receptor beta chains came from one sample sequenced in a study of patients and donors after allogeneic stem cell transplantation. A single record per CDR3 protein comes from TCRdb applying MiXCR to the RT-PCR reads. The table lists over 150,000 distinct CDR3 sequences, roughly 40% of them singletons. Material for sequencing was blood, either unsorted or a sorted T cell fraction (not recorded which). The receptors stem from a human donor who was either an allogeneic HSCT recipient or a stem cell or donor lymphocyte infusion donor (not recorded which). It is not recorded whose cells these are; they may come from a transplant donor.

V is TRBV9 and J is TRBJ2-1; D is undetermined. CDR1 and CDR2 (germline): SGDLS, YYNGEE. Trimming took off 0 bases at V and 7 bases at J, with 11 bases between the two ends. The length of the CDR3 is 14 residues. CDR3 in amino acids: CASSVVGALNEQFF. CDR3 coding DNA: TGTGCCAGCAGCGTAGTTGGAGCTCTTAATGAGCAGTTCTTC.

In its sample, this clonotype was seen a few times. The chain carries TRBV28 and TRBJ2-6; D is undetermined. Germline V gene sequence: CDR1 MDHEN, CDR2 SYDVKM. The CDR3 has 13 amino acids. V lost 7 bases to trimming and J lost 2 bases, with 6 bases between them. The CDR3 DNA reads as TGTGCCAGCAAGGGCCCTGGGGCCAACGTCCTGACTTTC. Protein sequence: CASKGPGANVLTF.

The V call is TRBV25-1, the J call TRBJ2-3, with D perhaps assigned TRBD1 or TRBD2 (6 bases each). The CDR3 is made up of 17 amino acids. V was cut by 5 bases and J by 2 bases, with 20 bases left in between. CDR1 and CDR2 from the germline V gene are MGHDK and SYGVNS. The CDR3 coding sequence is TGTGCCAGCAGTCCGGGGGCTTGGGCAGGGGACACAGATACGCAGTATTTT. Its protein product is CASSPGAWAGDTDTQYF.

This chain joins TRBV20-1 and TRBJ2-1; D unresolved. This CDR3 spans 13 amino acids. Germline values: CDR1 DFQATT, CDR2 SNEGSKA (reference sequence). Trimming removed 0 bases from V and 6 bases from J, with 9 bases in between. The CDR3 sequence: CSARDELGNEQFF. The DNA of the CDR3 is TGCAGTGCTAGAGATGAGCTAGGCAATGAGCAGTTCTTC.

The V gene is TRBV30, the J gene TRBJ1-5; D not resolved. Trimming stripped 0 bases from V and 6 bases from J, with 9 bases between. This CDR3 has 13 amino acids. Germline assignment: CDR1 GTSNPN and CDR2 SVGIG (reference sequence). The chain's CDR3 is CAWSVLGSQPQHF. The CDR3 DNA reads as TGTGCCTGGAGTGTACTAGGGAGTCAGCCCCAGCATTTT.